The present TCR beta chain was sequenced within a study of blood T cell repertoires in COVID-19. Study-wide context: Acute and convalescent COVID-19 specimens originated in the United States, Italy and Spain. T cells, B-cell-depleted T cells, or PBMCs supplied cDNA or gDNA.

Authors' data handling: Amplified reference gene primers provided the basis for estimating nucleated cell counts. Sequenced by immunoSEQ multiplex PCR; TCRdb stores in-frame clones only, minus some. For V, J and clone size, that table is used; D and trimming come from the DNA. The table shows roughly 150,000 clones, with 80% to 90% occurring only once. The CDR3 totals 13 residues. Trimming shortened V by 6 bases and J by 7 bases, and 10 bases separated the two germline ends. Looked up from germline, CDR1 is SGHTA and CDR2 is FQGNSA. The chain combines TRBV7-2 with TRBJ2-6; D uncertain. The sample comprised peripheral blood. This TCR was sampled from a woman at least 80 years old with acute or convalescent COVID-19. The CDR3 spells CASRSSGANVLTF. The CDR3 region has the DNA TGTGCCAGCAGGTCCTCGGGTGCCAACGTCCTGACTTTC.